Listed here are 5 T cell receptor beta chains from one sample, sequenced in a study of cytomegalovirus exposure and HLA in healthy donors. Primers included in the PCR were 60 Vbeta and 13 Jbeta primers. Only in-frame clones appear in the TCRdb table, and some are missing; sequencing was by immunoSEQ multiplex PCR. The table has roughly 98,000 clones, roughly three quarters seen once. The sample taken for sequencing was PBMCs. The origin of the receptors is a man aged 40-49 years in good health and CMV-seronegative.

The CDR3 sequence is CASSSQGIGEQFF. The CDR3, as DNA: TGTGCCAGTAGTTCGCAGGGAATTGGTGAGCAGTTCTTC. This rearrangement joins TRBV19 to TRBJ2-1, with D possibly TRBD1 on 5 matching bases. The CDR3 sequence is 13 residues long. V was trimmed by 5 bases and J by 9 bases, leaving 14 bases between them. CDR1 and CDR2 from the germline V gene are LNHDA and SQIVND (reference sequence).

This clone has more than one count but fewer than ten. This rearrangement joins TRBV7-9 to TRBJ1-1, with 7 bases fitting TRBD1. Germline assignment: CDR1 SEHNR and CDR2 FQNEAQ (reference sequence). J gave up 5 bases and V 4 bases, and 7 bases lay outside the gene matches. The CDR3 length is 14 residues. The CDR3 loop reads CASSSNRGETEAFF. The CDR3 nucleotides read TGTGCCAGCAGCTCAAACAGGGGCGAAACTGAAGCTTTCTTT. Full variable domain (missing parts from reference TRBV7-9 and TRBJ1-1): DTGVSQNPRHKITKRGQNVTFRCDPISEHNRLYWYRQTLGQGPEFLTYFQNEAQLEKSRLLSDRFSAERPKGSFSTLEIQRTEQGDSAMYLCASSSNRGETEAFFGQGTRLTVV.

The rearrangement joins TRBV9 to TRBJ2-7; 10 bases match TRBD1. Germline trimming cut 4 bases from V and 5 bases from J; bases unmatched to any gene: 6. The V gene's germline CDR1 is SGDLS and CDR2 YYNGEE. CDR3 length: 14 amino acids. The CDR3 DNA follows: TGTGCCAGCAGCCCGGGGACAGGGGCCAACGAGCAGTACTTC. Its protein is CASSPGTGANEQYF.

The J gene is TRBJ2-1, the V gene TRBV19, with 9 bases aligning to TRBD2. Germline V lookup: CDR1 LNHDA, CDR2 SQIVND (reference sequence). The CDR3 consists of 14 residues. V was pared by 5 bases and J by 9 bases, with 8 bases of the junction left unmatched. The CDR3 region is CASSAIAGVVEQFF. In DNA, the CDR3 is TGTGCCAGTAGTGCCATAGCGGGGGTTGTTGAGCAGTTCTTC.

The chain uses TRBV6-5 and TRBJ1-5; 7 bases map to TRBD1. CDR1 MNHEY and CDR2 SVGAGI come from the germline V gene. The CDR3 is 14 amino acids. With V trimmed by 6 bases and J by 4 bases, 6 bases remained unmatched. This CDR3 is CASSVTGENQPQHF. CDR3 in DNA: TGTGCCAGCAGCGTAACAGGGGAGAATCAGCCCCAGCATTTT.